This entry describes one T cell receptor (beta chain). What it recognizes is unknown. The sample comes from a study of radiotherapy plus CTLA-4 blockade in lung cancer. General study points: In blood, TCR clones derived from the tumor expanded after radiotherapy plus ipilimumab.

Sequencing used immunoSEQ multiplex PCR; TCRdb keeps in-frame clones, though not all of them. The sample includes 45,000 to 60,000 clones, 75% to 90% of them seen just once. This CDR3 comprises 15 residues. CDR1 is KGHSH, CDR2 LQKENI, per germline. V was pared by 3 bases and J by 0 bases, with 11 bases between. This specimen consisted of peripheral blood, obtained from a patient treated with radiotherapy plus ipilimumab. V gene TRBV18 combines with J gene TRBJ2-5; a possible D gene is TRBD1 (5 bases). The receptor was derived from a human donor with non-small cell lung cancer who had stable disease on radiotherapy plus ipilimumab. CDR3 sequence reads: CASSPLEGDQETQYF. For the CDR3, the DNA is TGTGCCAGCTCACCGTTAGAAGGGGACCAAGAGACCCAGTACTTC. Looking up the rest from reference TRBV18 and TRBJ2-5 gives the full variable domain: NAGVMQNPRHLVRRRGQEARLRCSPMKGHSHVYWYRQLPEEGLKFMVYLQKENIIDESGMPKERFSAEFPKEGPSILRIQQVVRGDSAAYFCASSPLEGDQETQYFGPGTRLLVL.